This T cell receptor beta chain stems from a study of synovial regulatory T cells in juvenile arthritis (dated by TCRdb to about 2015). About the investigation overall: Of the sequenced patients, a few were therapy-naive, one was treated with methotrexate plus infliximab, about 6 were treated with methotrexate, and one lacked treatment information. The study compared the TCRbeta CDR3 repertoires of blood iaTreg cells, other blood Treg cells and synovial fluid Treg cells taken from matched patient samples. Although effector T cell subsets in the cohort were also sequenced for comparisons, the Treg dataset on its own covers only blood and synovial fluid Treg cells. TCR repertoire comparisons included Treg and Teff subsets from ten or so JIA patients with active disease. Study-level results and caveats: Across patients, iaTreg TCR repertoires were largely private, and these iaTreg repertoires partially overlapped with synovial Teff and blood CPL repertoires. Blood iaTreg cells showed lower TCR diversity than other blood Treg cells, consistent with antigen-driven expansion. Synovial Treg cells shared more CDR3 sequences with iaTreg cells than with other blood Treg cells, and Chao-Jaccard similarity confirmed that synovial Treg cells were more closely related to iaTreg cells.

From the cysteine up to the phenylalanine, the CDR3 has a length of 12 residues. No DNA is recorded. CDR1 and CDR2 were assigned from the germline V gene as SQVTM and ANQGSEA. A note on this clone: There is no known antigen for this receptor.

The receptor library was made with the immunoSEQ multiplex PCR assay. TCRbeta CDR3 sequencing was carried out by Adaptive Biotechnologies. Per the authors' processing: Repertoire similarity used the Chao-modified Jaccard index and median clonotype overlap from 200 random subsamples at equal sample size. The similarity analyses were run on either productive nucleotide sequences or amino acid sequences translated in silico. Hierarchical clustering with single linkage and t-SNE based on Chao-modified Jaccard distances were used to compare repertoires. Repertoire diversity was measured with the Renyi index after sample size normalisation across a range of alpha values. TCRdb mirrors the immuneACCESS table, restricted to in-frame sequences. Some clones are absent from its copies; in checked studies, under half trace to an unresolved V gene, and the reason for the others is unknown. The V and J calls and clone size come from that table; D and trimming were worked out from the DNA. This sample's clone table shows some 10,000 clones. Just over 0.7% of the sample is held by the ten biggest clonotypes.

TCR repertoire donors were about eleven juvenile idiopathic arthritis patients with active disease who had not reached inactive disease, 3 polyarticular and 8 oligoarticular. A median age of around 10 years (range about 2.1-25) and a median disease duration of around 7 years (range 0.2-19.1) were recorded for the TCR-sequenced patients. Samples for TCR repertoire analysis came from two centres in Italy. Peripheral blood mononuclear cells were isolated using a Histopaque-1077 density gradient and were cryopreserved in 90% FCS with approximately 10% DMSO. The sample taken for sequencing was Treg cells from blood. What the cell subset or site label conveys for this sample: remaining (HLA-DR-negative) circulating blood Treg cells. This chain is built from TRBV29-1 and TRBJ2-1. This clonotype was sampled from a donor aged 2 to 35 with juvenile idiopathic arthritis. CDR3 sequence: CSVEGLGTEQFF.